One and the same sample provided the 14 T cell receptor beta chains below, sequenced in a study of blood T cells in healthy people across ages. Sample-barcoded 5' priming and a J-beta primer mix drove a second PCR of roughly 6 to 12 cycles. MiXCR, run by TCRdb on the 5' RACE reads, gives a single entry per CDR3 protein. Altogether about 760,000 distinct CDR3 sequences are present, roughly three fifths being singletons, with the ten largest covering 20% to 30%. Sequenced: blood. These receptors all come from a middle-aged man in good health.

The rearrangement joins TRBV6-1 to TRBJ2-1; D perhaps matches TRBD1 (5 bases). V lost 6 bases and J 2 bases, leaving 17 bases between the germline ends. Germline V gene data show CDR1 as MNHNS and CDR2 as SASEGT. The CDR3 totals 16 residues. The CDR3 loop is CASSPPRTFTYNEQFF. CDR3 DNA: TGTGCCAGCAGCCCGCCCCGGACATTTACCTACAATGAGCAGTTCTTC.

The CDR3 loop is CARRLGGANSPLHF. CDR3 bases: TGTGCCAGACGGTTGGGGGGGGCCAATTCACCCCTCCACTTT. V usage is TRBV6-5 and J usage is TRBJ1-6; weak D call: TRBD1 (6 bases). Germline CDR1 is MNHEY and CDR2 is SVGAGI. Deletions cut 9 bases from V and 7 bases from J, with 16 bases between. There are 14 residues in the CDR3.

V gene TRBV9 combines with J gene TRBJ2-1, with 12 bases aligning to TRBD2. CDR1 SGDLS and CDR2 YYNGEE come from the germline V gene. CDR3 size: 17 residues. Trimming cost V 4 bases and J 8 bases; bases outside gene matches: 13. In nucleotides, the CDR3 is TGTGCCAGCAGCCCCAGCCTCCTAGCGGGAGGGCCCGATGAGCAGTTCTTC. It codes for CASSPSLLAGGPDEQFF.

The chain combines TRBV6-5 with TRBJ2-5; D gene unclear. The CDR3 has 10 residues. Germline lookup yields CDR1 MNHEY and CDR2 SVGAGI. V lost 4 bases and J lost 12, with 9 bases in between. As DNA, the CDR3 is TGTGCCAGCAGTTCGGGCCAGGAGTACTTC. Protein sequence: CASSSGQEYF.

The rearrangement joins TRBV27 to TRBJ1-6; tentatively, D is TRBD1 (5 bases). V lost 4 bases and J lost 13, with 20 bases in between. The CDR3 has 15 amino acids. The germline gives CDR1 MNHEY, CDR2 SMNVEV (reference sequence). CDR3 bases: TGTGCCAGCAGTTCATACATGGACACGGGTGATCCCCTCCACTTT. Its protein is CASSSYMDTGDPLHF.

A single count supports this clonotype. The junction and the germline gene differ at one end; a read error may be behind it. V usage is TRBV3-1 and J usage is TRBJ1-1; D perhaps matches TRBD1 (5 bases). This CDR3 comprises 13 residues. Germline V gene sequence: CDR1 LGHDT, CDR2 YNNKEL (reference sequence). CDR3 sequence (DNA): TGTGCCAGCAGCCAAGGACAGAACGCTGAAGCTTTCTTT. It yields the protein CASSQGQNAEAFF.

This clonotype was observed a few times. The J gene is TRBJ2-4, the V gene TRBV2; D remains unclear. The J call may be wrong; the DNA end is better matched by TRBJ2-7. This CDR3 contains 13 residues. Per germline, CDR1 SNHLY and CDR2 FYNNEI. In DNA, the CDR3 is TGTGCCAGCAGTGAAGGCAGCTTCTACGAGCAGTACTTC. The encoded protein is CASSEGSFYEQYF.

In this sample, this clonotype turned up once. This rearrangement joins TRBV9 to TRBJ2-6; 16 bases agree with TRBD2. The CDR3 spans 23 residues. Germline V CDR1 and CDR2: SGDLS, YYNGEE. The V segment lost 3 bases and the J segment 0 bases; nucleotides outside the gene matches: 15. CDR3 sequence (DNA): TGTGCCAGCAGCGGAGGGCCCCCGGGACTAGCGGGAGGGATCAGCTCTGGGGCCAACGTCCTGACTTTC. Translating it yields CASSGGPPGLAGGISSGANVLTF.

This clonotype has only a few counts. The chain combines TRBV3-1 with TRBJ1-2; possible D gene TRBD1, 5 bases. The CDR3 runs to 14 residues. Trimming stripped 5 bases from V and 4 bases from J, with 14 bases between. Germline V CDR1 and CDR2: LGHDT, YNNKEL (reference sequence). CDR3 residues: CASSETRDGYGYTF. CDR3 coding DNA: TGTGCCAGCAGCGAAACCCGGGACGGCTATGGCTACACCTTC.

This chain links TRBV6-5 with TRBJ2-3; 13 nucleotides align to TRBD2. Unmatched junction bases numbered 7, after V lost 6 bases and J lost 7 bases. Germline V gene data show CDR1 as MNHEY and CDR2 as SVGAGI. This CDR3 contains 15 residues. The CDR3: CASRRGLAGSNTQYF. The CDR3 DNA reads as TGTGCCAGCAGACGGGGACTAGCGGGAAGTAATACGCAGTATTTT.

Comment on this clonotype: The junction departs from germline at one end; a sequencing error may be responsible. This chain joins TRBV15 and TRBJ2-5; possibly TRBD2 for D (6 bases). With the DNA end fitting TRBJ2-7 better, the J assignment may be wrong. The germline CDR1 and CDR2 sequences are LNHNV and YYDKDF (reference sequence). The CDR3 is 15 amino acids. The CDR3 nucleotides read TGTGCCGCCAGCAGAGATCCGTACGGGAGCTACGAGCAGTACTTC. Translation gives CAASRDPYGSYEQYF.

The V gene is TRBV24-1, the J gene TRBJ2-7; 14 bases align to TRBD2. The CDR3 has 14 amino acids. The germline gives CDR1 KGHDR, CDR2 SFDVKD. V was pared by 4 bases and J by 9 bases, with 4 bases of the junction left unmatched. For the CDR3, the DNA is TGTGCCACCAGTGACGGGACTAGCGGGAGATCGCAGTACTTC. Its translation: CATSDGTSGRSQYF.

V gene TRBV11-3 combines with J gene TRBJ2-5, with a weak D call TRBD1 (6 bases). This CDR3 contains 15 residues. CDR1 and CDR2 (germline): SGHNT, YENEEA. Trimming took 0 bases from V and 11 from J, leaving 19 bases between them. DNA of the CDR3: TGTGCCAGCAGCTTAGACCAAGGGGGACGAAATGAGCAGTACTTC. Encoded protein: CASSLDQGGRNEQYF.

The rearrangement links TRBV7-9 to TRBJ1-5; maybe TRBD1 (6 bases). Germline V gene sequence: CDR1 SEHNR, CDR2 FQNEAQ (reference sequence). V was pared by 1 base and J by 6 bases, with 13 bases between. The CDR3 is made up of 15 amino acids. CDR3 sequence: CASSLDTGYRQPQHF. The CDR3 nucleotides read TGTGCCAGCAGCTTAGATACAGGGTATCGTCAGCCCCAGCATTTT.